This T cell receptor beta chain was sequenced in a study of response to subunit inactivated influenza vaccine. TCRdb re-called the RT-PCR reads with MiXCR, one entry per CDR3 protein. Of around 600,000 distinct CDR3 sequences in the sample, approximately 10% were seen once. This clonotype has a handful of counts. The V end lost 2 bases, the J end lost 5 bases, and 18 bases lay between the germline ends. Looked up from germline, CDR1 is SGHDN and CDR2 is FVKESK. This CDR3 region has 16 residues. The same specimen was also included in a second study, on T cells expressing NK-cell markers. That paper states: 5'RACE template switching with UMIs generated TCR beta cDNA.

The rearrangement joins TRBV14 to TRBJ2-5; the D call may be TRBD1 or TRBD2 (5 bases each). This clonotype originated in a man aged 50 to 59 who received an inactivated influenza vaccine. The material sequenced was PBMCs from blood, taken on the day of vaccination. The CDR3 DNA is TGTGCCAGCAGCCAAAGGCCCGGGACCACTTATGAGACCCAGTACTTC. Translated, it gives CASSQRPGTTYETQYF.